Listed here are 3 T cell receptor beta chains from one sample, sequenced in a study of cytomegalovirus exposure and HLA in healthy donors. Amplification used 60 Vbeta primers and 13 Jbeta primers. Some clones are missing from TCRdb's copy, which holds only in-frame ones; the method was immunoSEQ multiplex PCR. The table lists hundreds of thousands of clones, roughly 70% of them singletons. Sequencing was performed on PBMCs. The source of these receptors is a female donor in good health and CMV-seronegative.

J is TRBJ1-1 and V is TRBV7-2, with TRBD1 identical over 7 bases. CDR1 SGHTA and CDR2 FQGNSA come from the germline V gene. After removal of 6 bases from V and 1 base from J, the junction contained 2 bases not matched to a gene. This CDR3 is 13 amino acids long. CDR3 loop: CASSRQGNTEAFF. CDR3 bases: TGTGCCAGCAGTCGACAGGGGAACACTGAAGCTTTCTTT.

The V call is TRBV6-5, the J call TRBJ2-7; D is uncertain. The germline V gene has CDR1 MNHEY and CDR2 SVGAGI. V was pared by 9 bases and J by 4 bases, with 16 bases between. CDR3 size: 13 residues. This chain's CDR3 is CASRSPTGYEQYF. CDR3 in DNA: TGTGCCAGTAGATCCCCTACGGGTTACGAGCAGTACTTC.

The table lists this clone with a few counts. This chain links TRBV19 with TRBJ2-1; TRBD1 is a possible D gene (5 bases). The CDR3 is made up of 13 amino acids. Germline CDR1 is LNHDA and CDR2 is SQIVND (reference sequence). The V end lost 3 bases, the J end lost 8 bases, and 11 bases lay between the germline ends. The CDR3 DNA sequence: TGTGCCAGTAGTATCCCAGGGCTCCATGAGCAGTTCTTC. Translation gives CASSIPGLHEQFF.